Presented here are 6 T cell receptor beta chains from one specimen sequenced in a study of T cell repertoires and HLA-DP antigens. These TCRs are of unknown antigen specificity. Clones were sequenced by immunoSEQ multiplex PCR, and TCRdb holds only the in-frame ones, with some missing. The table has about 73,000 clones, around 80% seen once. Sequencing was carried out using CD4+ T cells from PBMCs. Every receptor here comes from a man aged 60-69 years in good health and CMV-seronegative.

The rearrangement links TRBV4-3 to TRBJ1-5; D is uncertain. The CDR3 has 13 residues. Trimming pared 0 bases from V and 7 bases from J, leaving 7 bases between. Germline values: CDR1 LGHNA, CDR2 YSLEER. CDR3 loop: CASSQDLLQPQHF. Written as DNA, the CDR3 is TGCGCCAGCAGCCAAGATCTGTTGCAGCCCCAGCATTTT.

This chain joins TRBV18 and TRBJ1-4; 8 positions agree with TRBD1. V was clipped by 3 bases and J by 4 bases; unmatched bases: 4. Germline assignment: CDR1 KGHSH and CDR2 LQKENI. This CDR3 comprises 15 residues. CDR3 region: CASSPGQGSNEKLFF. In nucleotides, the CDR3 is TGTGCCAGCTCACCCGGACAGGGAAGTAATGAAAAACTGTTTTTT.

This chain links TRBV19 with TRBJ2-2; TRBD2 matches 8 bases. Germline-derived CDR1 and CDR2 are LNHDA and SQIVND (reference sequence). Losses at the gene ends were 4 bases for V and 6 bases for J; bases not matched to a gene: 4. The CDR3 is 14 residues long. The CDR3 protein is CASSRGLEAGELFF. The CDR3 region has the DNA TGTGCCAGTAGTAGGGGACTAGAGGCCGGGGAGCTGTTTTTT.

The CDR3 here is CASGFASFNEQFF. In DNA form, the CDR3 reads TGTGCTAGTGGTTTTGCTAGCTTCAATGAGCAGTTCTTC. This chain joins TRBV12-5 and TRBJ2-1; D is possibly TRBD2 (5 bases). The germline V and J ends were trimmed by 3 bases and 6 bases, with 9 bases remaining between them. Germline V gene data show CDR1 as LGHNT and CDR2 as FRNRAP. CDR3 size: 13 residues.

The CDR3 nucleotides read TGTGCCAGTAAAGGGCACTTAGGCACCCCGAACACCGGGGAGCTGTTTTTT. Protein: CASKGHLGTPNTGELFF. The chain recombines TRBV19 with TRBJ2-2; D gene uncertain. CDR3 length: 17 amino acids. CDR1 is LNHDA, CDR2 SQIVND, per germline (reference sequence). With 7 bases removed from V and 0 bases from J, the gap between germline ends came to 18 bases.

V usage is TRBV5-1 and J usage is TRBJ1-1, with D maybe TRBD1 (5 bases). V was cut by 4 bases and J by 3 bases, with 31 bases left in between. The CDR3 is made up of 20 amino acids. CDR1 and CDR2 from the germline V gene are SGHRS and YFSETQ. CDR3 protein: CASSDWGVGRAVAGYTEAFF. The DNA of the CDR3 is TGCGCCAGCAGCGATTGGGGCGTTGGACGTGCGGTAGCGGGATACACTGAAGCTTTCTTT.